A selection of T cell receptor beta chains follows, all from one sample in a study of T cell responses to AZD1222 COVID-19 vaccine. TCRdb keeps only in-frame clones here, not all; method: immunoSEQ multiplex PCR. Of 84,000 or so clones in the sample, roughly 87% were seen once. The sample consisted of peripheral blood, taken on day 0 of MenACWY control vaccination. The receptors come from an adult in good health. The conserved cysteine and the conserved F or W are not part of the CDR3 here. The D gene is left open where the match is weak.

NA	TRBV4-1	TRBJ1-4	13	ASSLGQRLNEKLF
TRBD1	TRBV3-1/TRBV3-2	TRBJ1-2	12	ASRGTGSSYGYT
TRBD1	TRBV7-2	TRBJ2-1	13	ASSLRPGGDNEQF
TRBD1	TRBV5-6	TRBJ2-5	17	ASSDSGGQARTFQETQY
TRBD1	TRBV5-6	TRBJ1-1	13	ASSFGVGQDTEAF
NA	TRBV21-1	TRBJ2-5	13	ASSSTGTSRETQY
TRBD1	TRBV5-1	TRBJ1-1	12	ASSVTTGGSEAF
NA	TRBV5-1	TRBJ1-2	12	ASSSIAGDYGYT
NA	TRBV2	TRBJ1-5	13	ASSETGGSNQPQH
TRBD2	TRBV5-1	TRBJ2-3	13	ASSPGTSNTDTQY
NA	TRBV5-5	TRBJ1-6	14	ASSQPGPRLGSPLH
NA	TRBV28	TRBJ1-2	13	ASKDGRSHHRGYT
NA	TRBV30	TRBJ1-2	11	AWRPGHYYGYT
NA	TRBV28	TRBJ1-5	9	ASRDNQPQH
NA	TRBV27	TRBJ2-7	13	ASTPGGQGVYEQY
NA	TRBV19	TRBJ1-2	14	ASGISRGEANYGYT
NA	TRBV5-4	TRBJ2-2	14	ASRPNEATNTGELF
NA	TRBV6-5	TRBJ1-1	11	ASSRGGNTEAF
NA	TRBV11-1	TRBJ2-3	13	ASSSMPRGTDTQY
NA	TRBV29-1	TRBJ1-1	10	SAATVNTEAF
NA	TRBV19	TRBJ2-3	11	ASSRLATDTQY
NA	TRBV5-6	TRBJ1-5	13	ASSLSPREDQPQH
NA	TRBV19	TRBJ2-2	12	ASSPWGGNGELF
NA	TRBV7-9	TRBJ1-1	12	ASRRPGPRVEAF
NA	TRBV6-5	TRBJ1-2	13	ASTPWKTDYYGYT
NA	TRBV27	TRBJ1-6	14	ASSLSGTLTVVPLH
TRBD1	TRBV28	TRBJ1-3	13	ASSHLTGKGNTIY
NA	TRBV5-4	TRBJ2-7	13	ASSLVGDLSYEQY
NA	TRBV11-1	TRBJ2-7	12	ASSLAWGREEQY
NA	TRBV7-2	TRBJ1-6	12	ASSLAWTDSPLH
NA	TRBV16	TRBJ1-6	11	ASSQGYNSPLH
NA	TRBV30	TRBJ1-1	16	AWSVLGWAGRMNTEAF
NA	TRBV7-2	TRBJ2-1	13	ASSLERASYNEQF
TRBD2	TRBV7-2	TRBJ2-7	13	ASSRSGGSSYEQY
TRBD2	TRBV5-8	TRBJ2-4	14	ASSLGLAGGRDIQY
TRBD1	TRBV28	TRBJ1-2	10	ASSLQGVGYT
NA	TRBV19	TRBJ2-2	12	ASSATLNTGELF
TRBD2	TRBV14	TRBJ2-5	11	ASSQWGGETQY
NA	TRBV6-5	TRBJ1-2	12	ASSYQSGLEGYT
TRBD1	TRBV25-1	TRBJ1-6	13	ASSEWTGNNSPLH
NA	TRBV6-5	TRBJ1-4	13	ASSYSRPTNEKLF
TRBD2	TRBV5-1	TRBJ2-2	12	ASSLAGNTGELF
NA	TRBV12-3/TRBV12-4	TRBJ1-2	11	ASSPHQDYGYT
TRBD1	TRBV5-1	TRBJ1-3	16	ASSLAGQGAISGNTIY
TRBD1	TRBV19	TRBJ1-2	14	ASSLDRGPFNYGYT
NA	TRBV7-2	TRBJ1-5	12	ASSATGLGQPQH
NA	TRBV7-2	TRBJ1-4	11	ATGRALNEKLF
TRBD2	TRBV11-2	TRBJ2-7	13	ASSLARGGQYEQY
NA	TRBV5-8	TRBJ1-2	13	ASSLEFRRQYGYT
TRBD1	TRBV7-2	TRBJ2-3	14	ASSSQGAWAADTQY
NA	TRBV5-1	TRBJ2-2	14	ASSLGSPQSTGELF
TRBD1	TRBV5-1	TRBJ1-6	14	ASSLAPQGGNSPLH
NA	TRBV11-1	TRBJ1-6	13	ASSLRQGGGSPLH
TRBD1	TRBV18	TRBJ1-1	13	ASSPAGQINTEAF
TRBD1	TRBV11-2	TRBJ1-1	17	ASSRIGQGAPLRETEAF
NA	TRBV3-1/TRBV3-2	TRBJ1-2	11	ASSQTTDYGYT
NA	TRBV7-9	TRBJ1-1	11	ASSLAYNTEAF
NA	TRBV19	TRBJ1-2	13	ASHSSLAGSYGYT
NA	TRBV28	TRBJ2-7	13	ASSQGAQFLGEQY